Following are 15 T cell receptor beta chains from one sample sequenced in a study of T-cell memory formation after mild COVID-19. From the 5' RACE reads, TCRdb called clonotypes with MiXCR, one entry per CDR3 protein. The table records about 610,000 distinct CDR3 sequences, 17% of them present only once. The sample comprised PBMCs or a T cell subset sorted from them (not recorded which). Receptor source: an adult woman who had mild COVID-19 (a few samples of this study predate the infection). Cell type and time point are not known.

This clonotype was detected only a few times. The chain is built from TRBV2 and TRBJ2-7, with TRBD2 matching 10 bases. The CDR3 is 15 residues long. Germline assignment: CDR1 SNHLY and CDR2 FYNNEI. The V and J ends lost 2 bases and 1 base, in that order; junction bases with no gene match: 2. The CDR3 reads CASSEQAGGSYEQYF. As DNA, the CDR3 is TGTGCCAGCAGTGAACAAGCGGGGGGGTCCTACGAGCAGTACTTC.

The CDR3: CASSYRDSPLHF. CDR3 DNA sequence: TGTGCCAGCAGTTACAGGGACTCACCCCTCCACTTT. This sequence joins TRBV12-3 or TRBV12-4 and TRBJ1-6, with D perhaps matching TRBD1 (6 bases). Deletions cut 4 bases from V and 10 bases from J, with 8 bases between. The CDR3 has 12 amino acids.

This rearrangement joins TRBV5-1 to TRBJ2-1; 11 bases line up with TRBD2. Germline V CDR1 and CDR2: SGHRS, YFSETQ. The CDR3 is 14 residues long. V lost 5 bases and J lost 7; bases outside the gene matches: 5. CDR3 region: CASRSSGGVNEQFF. The CDR3, as DNA: TGCGCCAGCAGGAGTAGCGGGGGGGTAAATGAGCAGTTCTTC.

This clonotype was detected only a few times. This sequence joins TRBV27 and TRBJ1-5; 7 bases match TRBD1. Germline V lookup: CDR1 MNHEY, CDR2 SMNVEV (reference sequence). The CDR3 extends over 14 amino acids. V was pared by 8 bases and J by 7 bases, with 11 bases of the junction left unmatched. The CDR3: CASALFRGTQPQHF. CDR3 coding DNA: TGTGCCAGCGCATTGTTCAGGGGGACACAGCCCCAGCATTTT.

The J gene is TRBJ1-5, the V gene TRBV2, with TRBD1 matching 8 bases. There are 13 residues in the CDR3. Germline trimming cut 11 bases from V and 5 bases from J; bases unmatched to any gene: 8. The V gene's germline CDR1 is SNHLY and CDR2 FYNNEI. Here the CDR3 DNA reads TGTGCCGGCAAAGACAGGGGAGATCAGCCCCAGCATTTT. Residues: CAGKDRGDQPQHF.

This clonotype was seen a few times. As DNA, the CDR3 is TGTGCCACCAGTGATTTCAGGGCGTCCCAAGAGACCCAGTACTTC. Protein: CATSDFRASQETQYF. The chain has TRBV24-1 and TRBJ2-5; D is possibly TRBD1 (5 bases). Germline assignment: CDR1 KGHDR and CDR2 SFDVKD. This CDR3 region has 15 residues. V lost 1 base and J 1 base, leaving 9 bases between the germline ends.

This chain joins TRBV6-5 and TRBJ2-3; D gene uncertain. In germline, CDR1 is MNHEY, CDR2 SVGAGI. Trimming cost V 2 bases and J 5 bases, with 11 bases left between them. The CDR3 contains 14 residues. DNA for the CDR3: TGTGCCAGCAGTTACACCATGTTTGAAGATACGCAGTATTTT. Translation: CASSYTMFEDTQYF.

This clonotype was observed a handful of times. CDR3 bases: TGTGCCAGCAGCTTCCGGGGAAGGGAAAAACTGTTTTTT. Translated: CASSFRGREKLFF. The V gene is TRBV11-2, the J gene TRBJ1-4; no clear D gene. The germline V gene encodes CDR1 SGHAT and CDR2 FQNNGV. CDR3 size: 13 residues. The V end lost 3 bases, the J end lost 8 bases, and 10 bases lay between the germline ends.

This clonotype was counted only a few times. This chain connects TRBV20-1 to TRBJ2-7; either TRBD1 or TRBD2 may supply D (5 bases each). The CDR3 length is 14 residues. Germline V lookup: CDR1 DFQATT, CDR2 SNEGSKA (reference sequence). Trimming cost V 3 bases and J 8 bases, with 20 bases left between them. CDR3 in amino acids: CSASLASGGYKQYF. As DNA, the CDR3 is TGCAGTGCTAGTCTTGCGTCTGGGGGTTATAAGCAGTACTTC.

V gene TRBV7-2 combines with J gene TRBJ2-7; 8 nucleotides match TRBD2. This CDR3 is 14 amino acids long. Unmatched junction bases numbered 8, after V lost 6 bases and J lost 4 bases. Germline V gene sequence: CDR1 SGHTA, CDR2 FQGNSA. The CDR3 DNA reads as TGTGCCAGCAGGGGAACCGGGACTAGGTACGAGCAGTACTTC. Protein product: CASRGTGTRYEQYF.

The genes are TRBV10-3 and TRBJ2-7; D may correspond to TRBD1 or TRBD2 (5 bases each). Germline V lookup: CDR1 ENHRY, CDR2 SYGVKD. This CDR3 contains 13 residues. Trimming took off 0 bases at V and 3 bases at J, with 6 bases between the two ends. This CDR3 reads CAISESGGYEQYF. The DNA of the CDR3 is TGTGCCATCAGTGAGTCTGGGGGCTACGAGCAGTACTTC.

V and J are TRBV11-2 and TRBJ2-5; 10 positions match TRBD2. The CDR3 totals 15 residues. Germline V lookup: CDR1 SGHAT, CDR2 FQNNGV. V was clipped by 5 bases and J by 1 base; unmatched bases: 4. CDR3 nucleotides: TGTGCCAGCAGCAGTAGCGGGGGGTTCCAAGAGACCCAGTACTTC. Its protein product is CASSSSGGFQETQYF.

The chain joins TRBV7-9 to TRBJ2-7; 8 nucleotides align to TRBD2. Trimming cost V 4 bases and J 0 bases; bases outside gene matches: 11. The germline V gene has CDR1 SEHNR and CDR2 FQNEAQ (reference sequence). The CDR3 sequence is 17 residues long. As DNA, the CDR3 is TGTGCCAGCAGCTCCCTCCCCCTCCGGGAGGGCTCCTACGAGCAGTACTTC. Amino acids: CASSSLPLREGSYEQYF.

The chain is built from TRBV5-1 and TRBJ2-5; D is perhaps TRBD1 (5 bases). The germline V and J ends were trimmed by 4 bases and 4 bases, with 14 bases remaining between them. This CDR3 has 14 residues. Germline V gene lookup returns CDR1 SGHRS and CDR2 YFSETQ. Here the CDR3 DNA reads TGCGCCAGCAGCATATCGGGTCAGGGAGAGACCCAGTACTTC. It encodes CASSISGQGETQYF. The full variable domain, with the rest looked up from reference TRBV5-1 and TRBJ2-5, is KAGVTQTPRYLIKTRGQQVTLSCSPISGHRSVSWYQQTPGQGLQFLFEYFSETQRNKGNFPGRFSGRQFSNSRSEMNVSTLELGDSALYLCASSISGQGETQYFGPGTRLLVL.

This clonotype was seen many times. This sequence joins TRBV20-1 and TRBJ1-2, with D perhaps matching TRBD1 (6 bases). The CDR3 covers 17 residues. The germline V and J ends were trimmed by 2 bases and 4 bases, with 23 bases remaining between them. Germline loops: CDR1 DFQATT, CDR2 SNEGSKA (reference sequence). The CDR3 spells CSARPTGARQAAYGYTF. In DNA form, the CDR3 reads TGCAGTGCTAGACCAACGGGGGCTAGACAGGCGGCCTATGGCTACACCTTC.